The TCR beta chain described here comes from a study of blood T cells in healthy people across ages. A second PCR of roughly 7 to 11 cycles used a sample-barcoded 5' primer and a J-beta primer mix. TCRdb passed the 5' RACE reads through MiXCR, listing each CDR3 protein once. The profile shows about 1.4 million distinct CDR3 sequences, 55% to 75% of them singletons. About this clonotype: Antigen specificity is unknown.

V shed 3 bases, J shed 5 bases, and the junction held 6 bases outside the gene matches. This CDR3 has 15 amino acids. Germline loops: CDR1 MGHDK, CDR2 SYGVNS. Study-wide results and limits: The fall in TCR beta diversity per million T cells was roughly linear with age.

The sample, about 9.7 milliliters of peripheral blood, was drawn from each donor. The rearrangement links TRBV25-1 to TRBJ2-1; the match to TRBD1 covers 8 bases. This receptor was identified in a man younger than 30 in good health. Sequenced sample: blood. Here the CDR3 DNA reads TGTGCCAGCAGTGAGACGGGACAGGTGAACAATGAGCAGTTCTTC. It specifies CASSETGQVNNEQFF. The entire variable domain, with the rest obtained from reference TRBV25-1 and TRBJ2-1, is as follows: EADIYQTPRYLVIGTGKKITLECSQTMGHDKMYWYQQDPGMELHLIHYSYGVNSTEKGDLSSESTVSRIRTEHFPLTLESARPSHTSQYLCASSETGQVNNEQFFGPGTRLTVL.